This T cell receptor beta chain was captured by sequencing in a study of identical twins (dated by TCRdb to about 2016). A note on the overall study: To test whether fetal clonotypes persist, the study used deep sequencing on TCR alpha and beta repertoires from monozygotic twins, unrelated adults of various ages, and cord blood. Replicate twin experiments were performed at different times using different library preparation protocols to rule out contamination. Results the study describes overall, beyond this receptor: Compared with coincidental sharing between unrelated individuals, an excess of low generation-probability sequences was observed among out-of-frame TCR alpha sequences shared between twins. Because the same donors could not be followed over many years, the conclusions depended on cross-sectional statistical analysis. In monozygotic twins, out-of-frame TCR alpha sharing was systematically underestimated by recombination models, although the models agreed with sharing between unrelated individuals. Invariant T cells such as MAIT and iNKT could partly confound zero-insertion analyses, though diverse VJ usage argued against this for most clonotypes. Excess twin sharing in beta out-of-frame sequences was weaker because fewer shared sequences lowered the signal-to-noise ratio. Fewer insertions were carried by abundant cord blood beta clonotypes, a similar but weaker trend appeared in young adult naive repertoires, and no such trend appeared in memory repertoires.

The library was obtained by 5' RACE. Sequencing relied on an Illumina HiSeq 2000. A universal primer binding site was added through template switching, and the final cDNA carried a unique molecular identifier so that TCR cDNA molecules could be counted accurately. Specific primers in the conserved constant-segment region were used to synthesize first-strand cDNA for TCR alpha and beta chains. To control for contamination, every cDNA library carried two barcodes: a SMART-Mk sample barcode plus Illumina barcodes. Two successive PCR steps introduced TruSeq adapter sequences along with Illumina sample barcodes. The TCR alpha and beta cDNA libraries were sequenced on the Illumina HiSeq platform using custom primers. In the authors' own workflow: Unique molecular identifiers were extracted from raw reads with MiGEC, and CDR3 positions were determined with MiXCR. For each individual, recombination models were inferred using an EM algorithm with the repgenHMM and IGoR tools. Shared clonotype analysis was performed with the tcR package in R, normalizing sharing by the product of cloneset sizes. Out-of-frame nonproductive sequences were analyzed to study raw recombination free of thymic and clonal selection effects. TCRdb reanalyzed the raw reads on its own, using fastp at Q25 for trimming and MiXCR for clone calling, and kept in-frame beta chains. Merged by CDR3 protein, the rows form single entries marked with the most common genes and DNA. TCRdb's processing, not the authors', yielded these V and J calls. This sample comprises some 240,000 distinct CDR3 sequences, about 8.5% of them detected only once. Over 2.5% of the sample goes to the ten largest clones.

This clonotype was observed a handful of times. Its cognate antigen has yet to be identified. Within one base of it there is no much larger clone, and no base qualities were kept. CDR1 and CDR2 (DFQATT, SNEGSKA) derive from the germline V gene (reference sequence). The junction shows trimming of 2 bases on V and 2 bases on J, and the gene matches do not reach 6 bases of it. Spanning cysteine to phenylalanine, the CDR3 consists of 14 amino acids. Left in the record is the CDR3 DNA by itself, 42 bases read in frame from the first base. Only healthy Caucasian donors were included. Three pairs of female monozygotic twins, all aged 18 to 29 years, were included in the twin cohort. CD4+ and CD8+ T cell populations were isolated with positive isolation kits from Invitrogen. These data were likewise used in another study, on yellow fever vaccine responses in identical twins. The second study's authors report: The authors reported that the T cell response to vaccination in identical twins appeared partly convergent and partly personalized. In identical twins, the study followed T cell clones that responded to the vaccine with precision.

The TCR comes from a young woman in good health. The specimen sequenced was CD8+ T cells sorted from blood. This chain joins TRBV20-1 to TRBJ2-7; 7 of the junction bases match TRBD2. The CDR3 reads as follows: CSARWREPPYEQYF. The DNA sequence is TGCAGTGCTAGATGGCGGGAGCCCCCCTACGAGCAGTACTTC.